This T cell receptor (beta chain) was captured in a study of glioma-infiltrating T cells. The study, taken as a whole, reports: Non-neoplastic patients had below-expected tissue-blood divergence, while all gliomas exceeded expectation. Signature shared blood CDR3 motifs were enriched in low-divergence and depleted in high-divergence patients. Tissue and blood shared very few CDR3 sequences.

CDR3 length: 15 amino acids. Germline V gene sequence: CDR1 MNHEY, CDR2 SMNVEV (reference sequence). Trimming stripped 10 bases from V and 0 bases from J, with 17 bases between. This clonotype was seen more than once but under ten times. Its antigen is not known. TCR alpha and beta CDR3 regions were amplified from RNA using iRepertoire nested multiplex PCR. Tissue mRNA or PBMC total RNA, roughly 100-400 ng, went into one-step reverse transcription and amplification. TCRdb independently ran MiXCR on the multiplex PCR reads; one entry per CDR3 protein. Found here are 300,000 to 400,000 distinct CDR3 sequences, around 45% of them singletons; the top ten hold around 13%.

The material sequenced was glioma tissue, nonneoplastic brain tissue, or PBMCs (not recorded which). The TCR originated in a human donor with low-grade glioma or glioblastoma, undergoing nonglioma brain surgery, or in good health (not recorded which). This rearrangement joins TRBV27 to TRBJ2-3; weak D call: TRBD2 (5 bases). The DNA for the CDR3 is TGTGCCACCGGGATAGACCATTCTAGCACAGATACGCAGTATTTT. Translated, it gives CATGIDHSSTDTQYF.